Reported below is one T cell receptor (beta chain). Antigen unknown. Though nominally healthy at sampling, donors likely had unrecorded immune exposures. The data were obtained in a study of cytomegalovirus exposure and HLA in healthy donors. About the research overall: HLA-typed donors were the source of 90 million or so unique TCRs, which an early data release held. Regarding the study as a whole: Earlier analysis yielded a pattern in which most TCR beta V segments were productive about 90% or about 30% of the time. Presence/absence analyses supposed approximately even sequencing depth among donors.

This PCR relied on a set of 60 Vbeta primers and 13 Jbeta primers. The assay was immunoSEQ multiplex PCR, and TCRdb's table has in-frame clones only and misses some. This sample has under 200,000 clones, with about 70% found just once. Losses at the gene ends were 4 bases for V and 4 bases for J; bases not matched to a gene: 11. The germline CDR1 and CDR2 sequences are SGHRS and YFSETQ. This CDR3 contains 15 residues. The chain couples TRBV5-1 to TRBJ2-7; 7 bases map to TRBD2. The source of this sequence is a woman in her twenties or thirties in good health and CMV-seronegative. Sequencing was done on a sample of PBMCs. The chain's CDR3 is CASSPRAGVLYEQYF. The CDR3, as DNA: TGCGCCAGCAGCCCTAGGGCGGGGGTGCTATACGAGCAGTACTTC.